Shown below are 5 T cell receptor beta chains from a single sample sequenced in a study of graft-versus-host responses after intestinal transplantation. These receptors' antigens are unknown. Sequenced by immunoSEQ multiplex PCR; TCRdb stores in-frame clones only, minus some. In the table there are over 100,000 clones, roughly 87% of which are singletons. Sequencing used unstimulated CD4+ T cells sorted from spleen or lymph node cells, obtained before intestinal transplant. These receptors were obtained from a human donor who received an intestinal transplant.

The V and J genes are TRBV6-6 and TRBJ1-2; D is unresolved. CDR1 is MNHNY and CDR2 is SVGAGI in the germline V gene (reference sequence). Trimming removed 9 bases at V and 0 bases at J, with 5 bases between. The CDR3 has 11 amino acids. DNA of the CDR3: TGTGCCAGTCAAGCTAACTATGGCTACACCTTC. Translating it yields CASQANYGYTF.

This chain connects TRBV11-2 to TRBJ2-1; D call uncertain. Germline CDR1 is SGHAT and CDR2 is FQNNGV. With 6 bases removed from V and 10 bases from J, the gap between germline ends came to 10 bases. The CDR3 is 11 amino acids. DNA of the CDR3: TGTGCCAGCAGTCCGCGAGACGAGCAGTTCTTC. Protein: CASSPRDEQFF.

This chain connects TRBV5-1 to TRBJ1-2; possibly TRBD1 for D (5 bases). Trimming left V 0 bases short and J 0 bases short, with 12 bases between. CDR1 and CDR2 (germline): SGHRS, YFSETQ. The CDR3 is made up of 16 amino acids. The CDR3: CASSLDARASNYGYTF. DNA of the CDR3: TGCGCCAGCAGCTTGGATGCCAGGGCCTCTAACTATGGCTACACCTTC.

The rearrangement uses TRBV11-1 and TRBJ2-3, with 8 bases identical to TRBD1. The germline V gene has CDR1 SGHAT and CDR2 FQDESV (reference sequence). The CDR3 has 13 residues. J was trimmed by 6 bases and V by 5 bases; bases with no gene match: 4. The CDR3 loop reads CASSRRQGDTQYF. The CDR3 DNA reads TGTGCCAGCAGCCGAAGACAGGGGGATACGCAGTATTTT.

The gene calls are TRBV6-5 and TRBJ1-1; TRBD1 matches at 10 bases. The V gene end was trimmed by 0 bases and the J gene end by 5 bases; junction bases not matched to a gene: 6. From germline, CDR1 is MNHEY and CDR2 SVGAGI. The CDR3 totals 16 residues. The CDR3 DNA reads as TGTGCCAGCAGTTACTCAATGACAGGGGGCCGAACTGAAGCTTTCTTT. The encoded protein is CASSYSMTGGRTEAFF.